A single count supports the clone carrying this T cell receptor (beta chain). Its target is unknown. The data were taken from a study of vaccination and CD4 T cells after COVID-19. Study summary: Participants got two doses of BNT162b2 or mRNA-1273 vaccine. The stimulus for the cells was overlapping spike peptides derived from SARS-CoV-2, HCoV-NL63, HCoV-OC43 and HCoV-229E. The post-COVID samples were taken a median roughly 94 days after diagnosis, anywhere from 35 to 161.

The germline gives CDR1 KGHSH, CDR2 LQKENI. Trimming pared 2 bases from V and 0 bases from J, leaving 10 bases between. The CDR3 runs 15 residues. Treatment denoted: approximately nine-day PBMC culture with coronavirus spike peptide pools or control peptides (ViraFEST assay). CD4+ T cells that came from the unexposed donor were collected before the COVID-19 pandemic (2011-2018). ViraFEST used peptide pools to expand antigen-specific T cells before TCR sequencing. The Oncomine TCR Beta short-read assay sequenced DNA from cultured CD4+ T cells. TCRdb processed the PCR reads anew with MiXCR; each CDR3 protein has one entry. This table holds approximately 4,000 distinct CDR3 sequences, roughly 78% found once.

Sequencing was performed on CD4+ T cells from blood, cultured in vitro. V and J are TRBV18 and TRBJ2-5; tentatively, D is TRBD2 (6 bases). The sequence derives from a human donor in good health. The DNA for the CDR3 is TGTGCCAGCTCACCAGTCGGGAGCTACCAAGAGACCCAGTACTTC. It encodes CASSPVGSYQETQYF.